These 32 T cell receptor beta chains originate from one sample sequenced in a study of cytomegalovirus exposure and HLA in healthy donors. Primers: 60 Vbeta forward and 13 Jbeta reverse. Sequenced by immunoSEQ multiplex PCR; TCRdb stores in-frame clones only, minus some. This table has under 100,000 clones, 70% to 80% appearing once. The sample taken for sequencing was PBMCs. Source of these receptors: a man aged 25 to 45 in good health and CMV-seronegative.

The rearrangement uses TRBV18 and TRBJ2-3; maybe TRBD2 (6 bases). CDR1 is KGHSH and CDR2 is LQKENI in the germline V gene. This CDR3 is built from 13 residues. Between the trimmed V and J ends, which lost 3 bases and 6 bases, there was a span of 10 bases. The CDR3 spells CASSPTSFDTQYF. The DNA for the CDR3 is TGTGCCAGCTCACCGACTAGTTTCGATACGCAGTATTTT.

This chain links TRBV10-2 with TRBJ2-7; 9 positions agree with TRBD1. The CDR3 is 15 amino acids. Trimming took 5 bases from V and 2 from J; bases not matched to a gene: 7. Germline values: CDR1 WSHSY, CDR2 SAAADI. The CDR3 loop is CASSTDRGGTYEQYF. In DNA, the CDR3 is TGCGCCAGCAGTACCGACAGGGGGGGTACCTACGAGCAGTACTTC.

This chain uses TRBV5-1 with TRBJ2-2, with 7 bases that match TRBD2. CDR1 is SGHRS, CDR2 YFSETQ, per germline. V shed 4 bases, J shed 4 bases, and the junction held 10 bases outside the gene matches. The CDR3 runs to 16 residues. The CDR3 is CASSRGRELFTGELFF. As DNA, the CDR3 is TGCGCCAGCAGCAGAGGGCGGGAGCTCTTCACCGGGGAGCTGTTTTTT.

The V and J genes are TRBV2 and TRBJ2-5, with 8 nucleotides matching TRBD2. The ends lost 4 bases at V and 9 bases at J; junction bases unmatched: 10. Germline V gene lookup returns CDR1 SNHLY and CDR2 FYNNEI. CDR3 length: 14 amino acids. This CDR3 reads CASSAERGLEAQYF. In DNA, the CDR3 is TGTGCCAGCAGTGCGGAGCGGGGGTTGGAGGCCCAGTACTTC.

The rearrangement links TRBV7-9 to TRBJ2-6; D perhaps matches TRBD1 (5 bases). The germline gives CDR1 SEHNR, CDR2 FQNEAQ (reference sequence). The length of the CDR3 is 14 residues. V lost 4 bases and J 9 bases, leaving 13 bases between the germline ends. CDR3 amino acids: CASSSQGSHNVLTF. DNA of the CDR3: TGTGCCAGCAGCTCGCAGGGTTCCCACAACGTCCTGACTTTC.

This clone was counted a few times. This rearrangement joins TRBV6-1 to TRBJ2-3; D is undetermined. The CDR3 spans 11 residues. Trimming removed 11 bases from V and 4 bases from J, with 10 bases in between. Germline V gives CDR1 MNHNS, CDR2 SASEGT. CDR3 sequence (DNA): TGTGCCGGAAGAGAGGCAGATACGCAGTATTTT. Protein sequence: CAGREADTQYF.

The chain joins TRBV7-8 to TRBJ2-1; D is ambiguous. The CDR3 length is 13 residues. The V gene's germline CDR1 is SGHVS and CDR2 FQNEAQ. V lost 5 bases to trimming and J lost 3 bases, with 8 bases between them. The CDR3: CASSPPGYNEQFF. CDR3 coding DNA: TGTGCCAGCAGCCCGCCGGGCTACAATGAGCAGTTCTTC.

The V call is TRBV30, the J call TRBJ1-3, with unresolved D. V shed 4 bases and J shed 0 bases, with 10 bases lying between them. Germline assignment: CDR1 GTSNPN and CDR2 SVGIG (reference sequence). The CDR3 has 14 residues. CDR3 residues: CAWTPGSSGNTIYF. CDR3 DNA sequence: TGTGCCTGGACGCCAGGCAGCTCTGGAAACACCATATATTTT. The full variable domain, rest sourced from reference TRBV30 and TRBJ1-3, is SQTIHQWPATLVQPVGSPLSLECTVEGTSNPNLYWYRQAAGRGLQLLFYSVGIGQISSEVPQNLSASRPQDRQFILSSKKLLLSDSGFYLCAWTPGSSGNTIYFGEGSWLTVV.

This clone was seen just once. This chain links TRBV4-2 with TRBJ2-3; D ambiguous. The CDR3 length is 16 residues. Trimming removed 5 bases from V and 2 bases from J, with 17 bases in between. The germline V gene has CDR1 LGHNA and CDR2 YNFKEQ. This CDR3 reads CASSFGAPANTDTQYF. The CDR3 region has the DNA TGTGCCAGCAGCTTCGGAGCCCCTGCTAACACAGATACGCAGTATTTT.

In its sample, this clone was seen once. V is TRBV7-8 and J is TRBJ1-1; tentative D call: TRBD1 (5 bases). V was pared by 4 bases and J by 5 bases, with 8 bases between. The CDR3 runs to 12 residues. CDR1 is SGHVS, CDR2 FQNEAQ, per germline. The CDR3 loop is CASSSGLTEAFF. The CDR3 nucleotides are TGTGCCAGCAGCTCAGGGCTTACTGAAGCTTTCTTT.

This rearrangement joins TRBV7-9 to TRBJ2-5, with 8 bases that match TRBD2. V was pared by 10 bases and J by 7 bases, with 14 bases of the junction left unmatched. From germline, CDR1 is SEHNR and CDR2 FQNEAQ (reference sequence). The CDR3 loop spans 14 amino acids. CDR3 loop: CATTRGGGEVTQYF. CDR3 bases: TGTGCCACTACCCGGGGGGGCGGCGAGGTGACCCAGTACTTC.

The chain has TRBV15 and TRBJ1-2; possibly TRBD1 for D (6 bases). Per the germline V gene, CDR1 is LNHNV and CDR2 is YYDKDF (reference sequence). This CDR3 contains 16 residues. The V end was cut by 4 bases, the J end by 2 bases, with 17 bases between. CDR3 sequence: CATSKGEGGYNYGYTF. As DNA, the CDR3 is TGTGCCACCAGCAAAGGGGAGGGGGGCTACAACTATGGCTACACCTTC.

This chain joins TRBV25-1 and TRBJ2-7; unclear D gene. Deletions cut 7 bases from V and 4 bases from J, with 8 bases between. The CDR3 runs 11 residues. Looked up from germline, CDR1 is MGHDK and CDR2 is SYGVNS. CDR3 sequence (DNA): TGTGCCAGCAATAGACTGTACGAGCAGTACTTC. Its protein product is CASNRLYEQYF.

The gene calls are TRBV29-1 and TRBJ1-2; the D is unclear. CDR3 size: 11 residues. Germline lookup yields CDR1 SQVTM and CDR2 ANQGSEA. Between the trimmed V and J ends, which lost 0 bases and 7 bases, there was a span of 6 bases. Here the CDR3 DNA reads TGCAGCGTTGAAGATAGAGGTGGCTACACCTTC. This codes for CSVEDRGGYTF.

This clone turned up a few times. The rearrangement uses TRBV30 and TRBJ2-3, with a weak D call TRBD2 (5 bases). Germline CDR1 is GTSNPN and CDR2 is SVGIG (reference sequence). This CDR3 is built from 13 residues. Trimming stripped 0 bases from V and 6 bases from J, with 10 bases between. In DNA form, the CDR3 reads TGTGCCTGGAGTGTGCGGGCCCGGGATACGCAGTATTTT. The encoded protein is CAWSVRARDTQYF.

V gene TRBV18 combines with J gene TRBJ2-6, with 7 bases identical to TRBD1. The CDR3 totals 18 residues. With V trimmed by 3 bases and J by 0 bases, 8 bases remained unmatched. Germline CDR1 is KGHSH and CDR2 is LQKENI. CDR3 in amino acids: CASSPPGGTHSGANVLTF. The CDR3 coding sequence is TGTGCCAGCTCACCCCCAGGGGGAACTCACTCTGGGGCCAACGTCCTGACTTTC.

The chain employs TRBV9 and TRBJ2-3; 7 bases fit TRBD2. Germline V lookup: CDR1 SGDLS, CDR2 YYNGEE. This CDR3 is 15 amino acids long. With V trimmed by 0 bases and J by 5 bases, 6 bases remained unmatched. The CDR3 DNA reads TGTGCCAGCAGCGTAGGCCCGGGAGGCGGAGATACGCAGTATTTT. Translation: CASSVGPGGGDTQYF.

Comments on this clone: At one end, the junction sequence differs from germline, possibly due to a read error. The chain uses TRBV28 and TRBJ1-2; D might be TRBD1 (5 bases). Germline lookup yields CDR1 MDHEN and CDR2 SYDVKM. CDR3 length: 15 amino acids. CDR3 sequence: CATYAGGVANYGYPF. Here the CDR3 DNA reads TGTGCCACCTACGCCGGGGGGGTAGCTAACTATGGCTACCCCTTC.

V is TRBV18 and J is TRBJ2-1; TRBD2 might be the D (5 bases). Germline V CDR1 and CDR2: KGHSH, LQKENI. Trimming removed 3 bases from V and 0 bases from J, with 9 bases in between. The CDR3 has 15 amino acids. The CDR3 spells CASSPSGNSYNEQFF. The CDR3 bases are TGTGCCAGCTCACCCTCGGGGAACTCCTACAATGAGCAGTTCTTC. The variable domain in full, completed from reference TRBV18 and TRBJ2-1, reads NAGVMQNPRHLVRRRGQEARLRCSPMKGHSHVYWYRQLPEEGLKFMVYLQKENIIDESGMPKERFSAEFPKEGPSILRIQQVVRGDSAAYFCASSPSGNSYNEQFFGPGTRLTVL.

The chain couples TRBV19 to TRBJ1-5; D call uncertain. The CDR3 is 14 residues long. Germline V lookup: CDR1 LNHDA, CDR2 SQIVND (reference sequence). Trimming took off 2 bases at V and 9 bases at J, with 14 bases between the two ends. In nucleotides, the CDR3 is TGTGCCAGTAGTATAACGGCGGTCCGGGGGCCCCAGCATTTT. Its protein is CASSITAVRGPQHF.

J is TRBJ2-1 and V is TRBV7-3, with 9 bases lining up with TRBD2. Germline V gene lookup returns CDR1 SGHTA and CDR2 FQGTGA. There are 15 residues in the CDR3. Trimming at V came to 2 bases and at J to 7 bases, leaving 6 bases not matched to a gene. The CDR3 DNA follows: TGTGCCAGCAGCTTAGCGGGGGGGCGTTTTAATGAGCAGTTCTTC. It specifies CASSLAGGRFNEQFF.

V gene TRBV5-8 combines with J gene TRBJ2-7, with a weak D call TRBD1 (6 bases). This CDR3 contains 17 residues. Between the trimmed V and J ends, which lost 3 bases and 1 base, there was a span of 20 bases. In germline, CDR1 is SGHTS, CDR2 YDEGEE. The chain's CDR3 is CASSSFVRGALSYEQYF. The CDR3 DNA follows: TGTGCCAGCAGCTCGTTTGTCAGGGGCGCCCTGTCCTACGAGCAGTACTTC.

The rearrangement uses TRBV14 and TRBJ2-3, with D perhaps TRBD2 (5 bases). Deletions cut 4 bases from V and 2 bases from J, with 19 bases between. Germline loops: CDR1 SGHDN, CDR2 FVKESK. The CDR3 extends over 17 amino acids. CDR3 amino acids: CASSPGFSSISTDTQYF. In DNA, the CDR3 is TGTGCCAGCAGCCCGGGATTCTCAAGCATATCCACAGATACGCAGTATTTT.

V and J are TRBV27 and TRBJ2-1; 8 bases fit TRBD2. This CDR3 has 14 amino acids. Trimming at V came to 5 bases and at J to 6 bases, leaving 6 bases not matched to a gene. Germline-derived CDR1 and CDR2 are MNHEY and SMNVEV (reference sequence). The CDR3 DNA reads TGTGCCAGCAGTCTCGGGACTAGGGGCAATGAGCAGTTCTTC. Protein sequence: CASSLGTRGNEQFF.

The rearrangement joins TRBV5-1 to TRBJ2-1; 7 nucleotides agree with TRBD2. Trimming at V came to 4 bases and at J to 8 bases, leaving 15 bases not matched to a gene. The CDR3 runs to 16 residues. Germline CDR1 reads SGHRS; CDR2 reads YFSETQ. This CDR3 is CASSLLPEREGHEQFF. The CDR3 DNA reads TGCGCCAGCAGCCTATTACCTGAGAGGGAGGGCCATGAGCAGTTCTTC.

The chain uses TRBV28 and TRBJ2-3, with 10 bases that match TRBD1. CDR1 MDHEN and CDR2 SYDVKM come from the germline V gene. The CDR3 has 15 residues. Germline trimming cut 5 bases from V and 3 bases from J; bases unmatched to any gene: 5. CDR3 residues: CASSRQGAWTDTQYF. The CDR3 bases are TGTGCCAGCAGTCGACAGGGGGCATGGACAGATACGCAGTATTTT.

J is TRBJ1-3 and V is TRBV9; D remains unclear. The germline V and J ends were trimmed by 4 bases and 4 bases, with 12 bases remaining between them. Germline V gene lookup returns CDR1 SGDLS and CDR2 YYNGEE. The CDR3 is made up of 14 amino acids. CDR3 loop: CASSSRTGGNTIYF. As DNA, the CDR3 is TGTGCCAGCAGCTCACGGACGGGAGGAAACACCATATATTTT.

The CDR3 loop is CASSEREGPYEQYF. The CDR3 DNA is TGTGCCAGCAGTGAGCGGGAGGGCCCCTACGAGCAGTACTTC. The chain carries TRBV6-4 and TRBJ2-7, with 9 bases matching TRBD2. Trimming removed 3 bases from V and 2 bases from J; junction bases left unmatched: 2. CDR3 length: 14 amino acids. The germline V gene has CDR1 MRHNA and CDR2 SNTAGT.

This chain connects TRBV7-8 to TRBJ2-7; 7 bases are shared with TRBD2. V trimming: 0 bases; J trimming: 0 bases; junction bases outside the gene matches: 8. CDR1 and CDR2 (germline): SGHVS, FQNEAQ. This CDR3 is 17 amino acids long. As DNA, the CDR3 is TGTGCCAGCAGCTTAGCAGGTCGTCTAGCGGCCTCCTACGAGCAGTACTTC. Amino acid sequence: CASSLAGRLAASYEQYF.

In this sample, this clone turned up once. The chain is built from TRBV5-6 and TRBJ2-7, with D possibly TRBD1 on 5 matching bases. V was shortened by 5 bases and J by 4 bases, with 19 bases between the two germline ends. Germline CDR1 reads SGHDT; CDR2 reads YYEEEE. This CDR3 is 15 amino acids long. CDR3 in amino acids: CASRLRIGAGYEQYF. CDR3 sequence (DNA): TGTGCCAGCAGGTTGCGTATAGGGGCAGGGTACGAGCAGTACTTC.

This chain joins TRBV14 and TRBJ2-3; no definite D call. V dropped 0 bases and J dropped 1 base, with 11 bases sitting between them. CDR1 SGHDN and CDR2 FVKESK come from the germline V gene. The CDR3 has 16 amino acids. The CDR3 nucleotides are TGTGCCAGCAGCCAAGAGACCCCACGGGGCACAGATACGCAGTATTTT. It translates to CASSQETPRGTDTQYF.

The J gene is TRBJ1-2, the V gene TRBV7-2; D might be TRBD1 (5 bases). The CDR3 sequence is 17 residues long. V dropped 2 bases and J dropped 6 bases, with 22 bases sitting between them. Per the germline V gene, CDR1 is SGHTA and CDR2 is FQGNSA. The CDR3 spells CASSLMGGGARTDGYTF. The CDR3 coding sequence is TGTGCCAGCAGCTTAATGGGAGGAGGGGCGAGAACGGATGGCTACACCTTC.